This T cell receptor beta chain was observed in a study of cytomegalovirus exposure and HLA in healthy donors. Across the whole study: One earlier analysis, a look at around 180 million T cells, found some 100 million unique TCR beta sequences. Study-level points and caveats: HLA alleles showed associations with 16,951 TCR beta sequences in a later analysis, at a 0.05 false discovery rate.

This cohort consisted of healthy bone marrow donors. A word on this clone: Its specificity is unknown.

The PCR was carried out with 60 Vbeta primers and 13 Jbeta primers. Produced via immunoSEQ multiplex PCR; TCRdb's table is partial and in-frame only. In the table there are about 160,000 clones, roughly 74% of which are singletons. This receptor was taken from a male donor in good health and CMV-seronegative. Sequencing input: PBMCs.

In nucleotides, the CDR3 is TGCGCCAGCAGCTTGGAGACAGGGTGGAACACCGGGGAGCTGTTTTTT. Translated, it gives CASSLETGWNTGELFF. The rearrangement links TRBV5-1 to TRBJ2-2; 7 positions match TRBD1. Trimming cost V 0 bases and J 1 base; bases outside gene matches: 3. Germline CDR1 and CDR2: SGHRS and YFSETQ. The CDR3 runs 16 residues.